The source of this T cell receptor beta chain is a study of T cell repertoires in cytomegalovirus infection. Points from the study as a whole: Accumulated public TCR beta family frequency recognized individuals carrying CMV together with the relevant HLA.

TCRdb independently ran MiXCR on the reads; one entry per CDR3 protein. The sample includes about a million distinct CDR3 sequences, around 29% of them seen just once. From germline, CDR1 is SEHNR and CDR2 FQNEAQ (reference sequence). This CDR3 contains 14 residues. V was pared by 8 bases and J by 0 bases, with 4 bases of the junction left unmatched. This clonotype was picked up a small number of times. Its matching antigen is unknown. This sequence was found in a human donor in good health (CMV status not recorded). Some clones in this sample may be carry-over from other donors' samples. The specimen was cultured CD8+ T cells from PBMCs, collected from culture after CMV antigen stimulation. This sequence joins TRBV7-9 and TRBJ2-3, with TRBD2 matching 8 bases. CDR3 loop: CASPGGSSTDTQYF. The CDR3 DNA reads as TGTGCCAGCCCGGGGGGGAGTAGCACAGATACGCAGTATTTT.